This record concerns one T cell receptor (beta chain) sequence. The sample belongs to a study of blood T cell repertoires in COVID-19. Produced via immunoSEQ multiplex PCR; TCRdb's table is partial and in-frame only. The sample has more than 110,000 clones; 70% to 90% are singletons. The TCR was taken from a man aged 45 to 65 who had recovered from COVID-19. Material: PBMCs or T cells enriched from blood (not recorded which).

CDR3 sequence reads: CASSPLGGRTNEKLFF. Written as DNA, the CDR3 is TGTGCCAGCAGTCCTCTCGGGGGAAGGACAAATGAAAAACTGTTTTTT. The gene calls are TRBV28 and TRBJ1-4, with TRBD1 as a possible D gene (5 bases). Deletions cut 5 bases from V and 5 bases from J, with 18 bases between. Germline V lookup: CDR1 MDHEN, CDR2 SYDVKM. The CDR3 sequence is 16 residues long.